Listed below are T cell receptor beta chains from one sample, sequenced in a study of CD8 T cells in Susac syndrome. TCRdb redid the calling of the immunoSEQ multiplex PCR reads with MiXCR, one entry per CDR3 protein. This table has about 94,000 distinct CDR3 sequences, around 94% appearing once. Sequenced: CD4+ T cells from PBMCs. The source of these receptors is a human donor with Susac syndrome. Both conserved end residues are part of each CDR3. The D gene is left open where the match is weak. The listing skips clone size in some rows; elsewhere it reads once, few, many or a size class.

j_call	clone_size	v_call	d_call	cdr3_aa	cdr3_nt
TRBJ1-2	.	TRBV20-1	.	CSARVPGMRDGYTF	TGCAGTGCTAGAGTCCCCGGGATGCGTGATGGCTACACCTTC
TRBJ2-5	.	TRBV5-6	.	CASSYGPPLETQYF	TGTGCCAGCAGCTATGGACCCCCGTTGGAGACCCAGTACTTC
TRBJ2-6	.	TRBV5-1	.	CASSSVRASGANVLTF	TGCGCCAGCAGCTCTGTCAGGGCTTCTGGGGCCAACGTCCTGACTTTC
TRBJ2-3	.	TRBV30	.	CAWSYRADTQYF	TGTGCCTGGAGCTACAGGGCAGATACGCAGTATTTT
TRBJ2-3	.	TRBV29-1	.	CSVTGLGDTQYF	TGCAGCGTAACAGGGTTGGGAGATACGCAGTATTTT
TRBJ2-2	.	TRBV2	.	CASRQDTTRTGELFF	TGTGCCAGCAGACAGGACACGACGAGGACCGGGGAGCTGTTTTTT
TRBJ1-2	once	TRBV12-3/TRBV12-4	.	CASSSRGGGYGYTF	TGTGCCAGCAGTTCCCGGGGCGGTGGCTATGGCTACACCTTC
TRBJ2-7	.	TRBV7-2	TRBD2	CASTETSGGTYEQYF	TGTGCCAGCACCGAGACTAGCGGGGGTACCTACGAGCAGTACTTC
TRBJ1-5	.	TRBV30	.	CAWSQGPNYQPQHF	TGTGCCTGGAGTCAAGGACCGAATTATCAGCCCCAGCATTTT
TRBJ2-7	.	TRBV6-2/TRBV6-3	.	CASRREYEQYF	TGTGCCAGCAGAAGGGAGTACGAGCAGTACTTC
TRBJ2-3	.	TRBV5-1	.	CASSLDGQPSTDTQYF	TGCGCCAGCAGCTTGGACGGACAGCCTAGCACAGATACGCAGTATTTT
TRBJ2-1	.	TRBV20-1	TRBD2	CSALTSGGPYNEQFF	TGCAGTGCTTTGACTAGCGGGGGGCCGTACAATGAGCAGTTCTTC
TRBJ1-6	.	TRBV5-1	TRBD1	CASSLGTGASPLHF	TGCGCCAGCAGCTTAGGGACAGGGGCTTCACCCCTCCACTTT
TRBJ2-7	.	TRBV5-1	.	CASSLDGRGFSYEQYF	TGCGCCAGCAGCTTGGATGGCAGGGGCTTCTCCTACGAGCAGTACTTC
TRBJ2-1	.	TRBV5-1	TRBD1	CASSVTGAPNEQFF	TGCGCCAGCAGCGTCACAGGGGCGCCCAATGAGCAGTTCTTC
TRBJ2-4	.	TRBV4-1	TRBD2	CASSLLGLAGNIQYF	TGCGCCAGCAGCCTCTTAGGACTAGCGGGGAACATTCAGTACTTC
TRBJ2-2	.	TRBV18	.	CASSPEGLGGELFF	TGTGCCAGCTCACCAGAGGGGCTTGGCGGGGAGCTGTTTTTT
TRBJ2-3	.	TRBV11-3	.	CASSLENTDTQYF	TGTGCCAGCAGCTTAGAGAACACAGATACGCAGTATTTT
TRBJ1-5	.	TRBV19	TRBD1	CASTETGPNQPRHF	TGTGCCAGTACTGAGACAGGGCCGAATCAGCCCCGGCATTTT
TRBJ2-7	.	TRBV4-3	.	CASSQGRRDRGKQYF	TGCGCCAGCAGCCAAGGTAGGAGGGATCGCGGAAAGCAGTACTTC
TRBJ2-7	.	TRBV12-3/TRBV12-4	.	CASSLGREHEQYF	TGTGCCAGCAGTTTGGGCAGGGAGCACGAGCAGTACTTC
TRBJ1-1	.	TRBV2	.	CASAQSLSWGEAFF	TGTGCCAGCGCCCAAAGTCTTTCGTGGGGCGAAGCTTTCTTT
TRBJ1-6	.	TRBV30	.	CAWSRDVRNSPLHF	TGTGCCTGGAGTCGGGACGTTCGTAATTCACCCCTCCACTTT
TRBJ2-5	once	TRBV11-2	TRBD2	CASSFRGVQETQYF	TGTGCCAGCAGCTTCCGGGGGGTCCAAGAGACCCAGTACTTC
TRBJ2-1	.	TRBV20-1	TRBD2	CSAAIAGAESNEQFF	TGCAGTGCTGCAATAGCGGGGGCCGAGTCCAATGAGCAGTTCTTC
TRBJ1-5	.	TRBV7-9	.	CASSFRSQGSNQPQHF	TGTGCCAGCAGCTTTAGATCACAGGGAAGCAATCAGCCCCAGCATTTT
TRBJ2-7	.	TRBV10-3	.	CAISSEYEQYF	TGTGCCATCAGCTCTGAGTACGAGCAGTACTTC
TRBJ2-5	.	TRBV20-1	TRBD2	CSTLAPASGAPQETQYF	TGCAGTACCCTCGCCCCCGCTAGCGGGGCCCCGCAAGAGACCCAGTACTTC
TRBJ1-3	few	TRBV19	.	CASSFLSGNTIYF	TGTGCCAGTAGTTTCCTCTCTGGAAACACCATATATTTT
TRBJ1-5	.	TRBV19	TRBD1	CASSTPGQGTQPQHF	TGTGCCAGTAGTACTCCGGGACAGGGCACTCAGCCCCAGCATTTT
TRBJ1-6	.	TRBV20-1	.	CSALTPGRPNSPLHF	TGCAGTGCTCTAACTCCGGGACGACCCAATTCACCCCTCCACTTT
TRBJ2-7	.	TRBV30	.	CAWSTYYEQYF	TGTGCCTGGTCGACATACTACGAGCAGTACTTC
TRBJ2-7	.	TRBV29-1	.	CSVRAILSSYEQYF	TGCAGCGTTCGAGCGATATTATCCTCCTACGAGCAGTACTTC
TRBJ1-6	.	TRBV15	.	CATSRDGITRDSPLHF	TGTGCCACCAGCAGAGATGGCATTACGCGGGATTCACCCCTCCACTTT
TRBJ2-7	.	TRBV3-1	TRBD1	CASSGDRYEQYF	TGTGCCAGCAGCGGGGACAGATACGAGCAGTACTTC
TRBJ1-2	.	TRBV29-1	.	CSVKGGDGYTF	TGCAGCGTTAAGGGGGGGGATGGCTACACCTTC